This is a list of T cell receptor beta chains from one sample in a study of Ad26.COV2.S vaccination and SARS-CoV-2 variants. Sequencing was performed with immunoSEQ multiplex PCR; in TCRdb, only in-frame clones are kept and a portion is missing. Of approximately 410,000 clones listed, about 90% are singletons. This specimen consisted of peripheral blood, obtained in a trial of Ad26.COV2.S vaccine versus placebo. These receptors were taken from a person aged 18 to 59 who received the Ad26.COV2.S COVID-19 vaccine or a placebo. Both conserved end residues are part of each CDR3. Each record gives: J gene, D gene, clone size, V gene, CDR3 DNA, CDR3 protein. The D gene is left open where the match is weak. The listing skips clone size in some rows; elsewhere it reads once, few, many or a size class.

TRBJ2-7 TRBD1 NA TRBV7-9 TGTGCCAGCAGCCGTACCGGGACAGGGGACTACGAGCAGTACTTC CASSRTGTGDYEQYF
TRBJ2-7 NA NA TRBV5-1 TGCGCCAGCAGCTTGACGTCAGACCCGCGGTACGAGCAGTACTTC CASSLTSDPRYEQYF
TRBJ1-1 NA NA TRBV9 TGTGCCAGCAGCGGAGGACGGGACACTGAAGCTTTCTTT CASSGGRDTEAFF
TRBJ2-1 NA NA TRBV4-1 TGCGCCAGCAGCCAAGATTGGAGTTCCGATGAGCAGTTCTTC CASSQDWSSDEQFF
TRBJ1-6 NA NA TRBV3-1/TRBV3-2 TGTGCCAGCAGCCGTGGGCAGGGCTATAATTCACCCCTCCACTTT CASSRGQGYNSPLHF
TRBJ2-3 NA once TRBV7-8 TGTGCCAGCAGCTCCCCCAAGGACAGATACACAGATACGCAGTATTTT CASSSPKDRYTDTQYF
TRBJ1-1 NA NA TRBV6-6 TGTGCCAGCAGGGCGAACACTGAAGCTTTCTTT CASRANTEAFF
TRBJ1-3 NA NA TRBV4-3 TGCGCCAGCAGCCAAGGGAGTAACTCTGGAAACACCATATATTTT CASSQGSNSGNTIYF
TRBJ2-7 NA NA TRBV28 TGTGCCAGCAGCTCGAGCTCCTACGAGCAGTACTTC CASSSSSYEQYF
TRBJ2-5 NA few TRBV5-1 TGCGCCAGCAGCTTGGACCAAGAGACCCAGTACTTC CASSLDQETQYF
TRBJ2-3 NA NA TRBV5-1 TGCGCCAGCAGCTTGGAGGGGGTTAGGACAGATACGCAGTATTTT CASSLEGVRTDTQYF
TRBJ2-7 NA NA TRBV11-2 TGTGCCAGCAGCTTAGTAAGTACGAGCAAGTACTTC CASSLVSTSKYF
TRBJ2-7 NA NA TRBV10-3 TGTGCCATCAGTGGCCGGGACGCCAGAGGCTACGAGCAGTACTTC CAISGRDARGYEQYF
TRBJ1-2 NA NA TRBV2 TGTGCCAGCAGTGGTCTGTTGAACTATGGCTACACCTTC CASSGLLNYGYTF
TRBJ1-6 TRBD1 NA TRBV5-5 TGTGCCAGCAGCTTGGGCGGGACAGGGAGCTCACCCCTCCACTTT CASSLGGTGSSPLHF
TRBJ2-7 NA NA TRBV21-1 TGTGCCAGCAGCAAGGGGGGGGTCGGCTCCTACGAGCAGTACTTC CASSKGGVGSYEQYF
TRBJ2-3 NA NA TRBV30 TGTGCCTGGGGATCGGATGGCGCGGGGATATCAGATACGCAGTATTTT CAWGSDGAGISDTQYF
TRBJ2-7 TRBD1 few TRBV30 TGTGCCTGGAGTGTAGGGACAGGGTATTTGTACGAGCAGTACTTC CAWSVGTGYLYEQYF
TRBJ2-7 NA few TRBV27 TGTGCCAGCAGTTTATCATGGACATTCCGCTACGAGCAGTACTTC CASSLSWTFRYEQYF
TRBJ2-3 TRBD2 NA TRBV29-1 TGCAGCGTTGATTTTGCGGGGGGTACAGATACGCAGTATTTT CSVDFAGGTDTQYF
TRBJ2-1 TRBD2 NA TRBV6-5 TGTGCCAGCAGCCCAGGCGGGGGGTTCTACAATGAGCAGTTCTTC CASSPGGGFYNEQFF
TRBJ2-7 TRBD2 NA TRBV5-6 TGTGCCAGCAGCTTGGCTCCACTAGCGGGGGGGCTCTACGAGCAGTACTTC CASSLAPLAGGLYEQYF
TRBJ2-3 TRBD2 NA TRBV3-1/TRBV3-2 TGTGCCAGCAGCCGAGCGGGGTTTGACACAGATACGCAGTATTTT CASSRAGFDTDTQYF
TRBJ1-2 NA NA TRBV4-1 TGCGCCAGCAGCCAAGAACGTTTAGATGGCTACACCTTC CASSQERLDGYTF
TRBJ2-5 TRBD2 NA TRBV5-4 TGTGCCAGCAGATACTCCGGGACTAGAGACGAGACCCAGTACTTC CASRYSGTRDETQYF
TRBJ1-3 NA NA TRBV7-8 TGTGCCAGCAGCTTAGGAGAAGCTAGCCGCGCGGGAGGAAACACCATATATTTT CASSLGEASRAGGNTIYF
TRBJ2-3 NA NA TRBV5-5 TGTGCCAGCAGCTTGGGCTCGACTTCTACGCTAGGGGATACGCAGTATTTT CASSLGSTSTLGDTQYF
TRBJ2-1 NA once TRBV6-6 TGTGCCAGCAGTAAAGACAGGAGCTCCTACAATGAGCAGTTCTTC CASSKDRSSYNEQFF
TRBJ2-6 NA once TRBV4-3 TGCGCCAGCAGCCAAGATGGTACTGGGGCCAACGTCCTGACTTTC CASSQDGTGANVLTF
TRBJ2-1 TRBD1 few TRBV18 TGTGCCAGCTCACCGGGACAGAACAATGAGCAGTTCTTC CASSPGQNNEQFF
TRBJ2-3 NA once TRBV14 TGTGCCAGCAGCCAAGACCCGCGCTCGGGAGATACGCAGTATTTT CASSQDPRSGDTQYF
TRBJ2-1 TRBD2 NA TRBV7-2 TGTGCCAGCAGCCCCTCGCGAGCGGGGGTTGAGCAGTTCTTC CASSPSRAGVEQFF
TRBJ1-5 NA NA TRBV9 TGTGCCAGCAGCGTAAGCGGGGGGAACAATCAGCCCCAGCATTTT CASSVSGGNNQPQHF
TRBJ2-7 NA NA TRBV25-1 TGTGCCAGCAGTGGTAATTCCTACGAGCAGTACTTC CASSGNSYEQYF
TRBJ2-2 TRBD2 NA TRBV7-2 TGTGCCAGCAGCTTACAAGCGGGGGCCTCGAACACCGGGGAGCTGTTTTTT CASSLQAGASNTGELFF
TRBJ2-1 NA NA TRBV7-9 TGTGCCAGCAGCCCCAGGGTACCTTCCTACAATGAGCAGTTCTTC CASSPRVPSYNEQFF
TRBJ2-1 NA NA TRBV10-3 TGTGCCATCAGTGAAGGGATCAACAATGAGCAGTTCTTC CAISEGINNEQFF
TRBJ2-5 NA NA TRBV7-8 TGTGCCAGCAGCTTGGGGCAGGACGGAGAGACCCAGTACTTC CASSLGQDGETQYF
TRBJ2-1 TRBD1 NA TRBV5-1 TGCGCCAGCAGCGATAGGGACAGGGTAAATGAGCAGTTCTTC CASSDRDRVNEQFF
TRBJ2-7 TRBD2 NA TRBV3-1/TRBV3-2 TGTGCCAGCAGCCATCCTCCGGGACTAGCGGCCCGGGCAACTTACGAGCAGTACTTC CASSHPPGLAARATYEQYF
TRBJ1-1 NA NA TRBV7-9 TGTGCCAGCAGCTTAGTATCAGGCATGAACACTGAAGCTTTCTTT CASSLVSGMNTEAFF
TRBJ1-1 NA NA TRBV19 TGTGCCAGTAGTATAACGGTGAACACTGAAGCTTTCTTT CASSITVNTEAFF
TRBJ1-4 TRBD1 NA TRBV19 TGTGCCAGTAGTATAGTGACAGGGGGAGGAAATGAAAAACTGTTTTTT CASSIVTGGGNEKLFF
TRBJ1-1 TRBD1 NA TRBV5-1 TGCGCCAGCAGCAGGGATGGACAGGGCATGAACACTGAAGCTTTCTTT CASSRDGQGMNTEAFF